Following are 19 T cell receptor beta chains from one sample sequenced in a study of T cell repertoires in cytomegalovirus infection. These receptors have no identified antigens. TCRdb analysed the reads with MiXCR anew, one entry per CDR3 protein. The sample lists about 830,000 distinct CDR3 sequences, 32% occurring once. This material consisted of cultured CD8+ T cells from PBMCs, taken from culture after CMV antigen stimulation. The origin of the receptors is a human donor in good health (CMV status not recorded). Some clones in this sample may be carry-over from other donors' samples.

This clonotype was seen ten or more times. The chain employs TRBV12-3 or TRBV12-4 and TRBJ2-5; TRBD2 is a possible D gene (5 bases). Trimming pared 7 bases from V and 4 bases from J, leaving 13 bases between. CDR3 length equals 13 residues. CDR3 sequence: CASTIVEGETQYF. CDR3 nucleotides: TGTGCCAGCACCATCGTCGAGGGAGAGACCCAGTACTTC.

CDR3: CASYPLRGSSYGYTF. The CDR3 DNA reads as TGTGCCAGCTACCCATTACGGGGTTCTAGCTATGGCTACACCTTC. The rearrangement links TRBV6-1 to TRBJ1-2, with D uncertain. The V gene lost 8 bases and the J gene lost 4 bases, with 20 bases spanning the gap. Germline V CDR1 and CDR2: MNHNS, SASEGT. The CDR3 extends over 15 amino acids.

The chain links TRBV6-6 to TRBJ2-3; D is unresolved. Between the trimmed V and J ends, which lost 2 bases and 0 bases, there was a span of 9 bases. The CDR3 has 15 residues. Germline CDR1 is MNHNY and CDR2 is SVGAGI (reference sequence). The CDR3 here is CASSYARSSTDTQYF. In DNA form, the CDR3 reads TGTGCCAGCAGTTACGCTCGCTCTAGCACAGATACGCAGTATTTT.

This clonotype appeared many times. The chain combines TRBV7-8 with TRBJ2-5; D may be TRBD1 or TRBD2 (6 bases each). The CDR3 runs 15 residues. V was pared by 5 bases and J by 1 base, with 14 bases between. Germline V lookup: CDR1 SGHVS, CDR2 FQNEAQ. CDR3 coding DNA: TGTGCCAGCAGCCCAAAGGGGGGTTTCCAAGAGACCCAGTACTTC. It yields the protein CASSPKGGFQETQYF.

V usage is TRBV7-2 and J usage is TRBJ2-1; D is uncertain. Trimming took off 4 bases at V and 6 bases at J, with 10 bases between the two ends. This CDR3 contains 13 residues. From germline, CDR1 is SGHTA and CDR2 FQGNSA. CDR3 coding DNA: TGTGCCAGCAGCTCCCTTACAGTCAATGAGCAGTTCTTC. It translates to CASSSLTVNEQFF. Together with reference TRBV7-2 and TRBJ2-1, the CDR3 gives the full variable domain: GAGVSQSPSNKVTEKGKDVELRCDPISGHTALYWYRQSLGQGLEFLIYFQGNSAPDKSGLPSDRFSAERTGGSVSTLTIQRTQQEDSAVYLCASSSLTVNEQFFGPGTRLTVL.

The sample holds a few counts of this clonotype. The chain recombines TRBV27 with TRBJ2-3, with a possible D match to TRBD2 (5 bases). With 10 bases removed from V and 4 bases from J, the gap between germline ends came to 21 bases. The CDR3 sequence is 15 residues long. Germline CDR1 and CDR2: MNHEY and SMNVEV (reference sequence). The CDR3 reads CATYPTGRIPDTQYF. DNA of the CDR3: TGTGCCACCTACCCGACGGGAAGGATCCCAGATACGCAGTATTTT.

This clonotype was observed a few times. This chain joins TRBV7-9 and TRBJ2-7; 10 nucleotides align to TRBD1. V was clipped by 5 bases and J by 3 bases; unmatched bases: 4. This CDR3 spans 14 amino acids. Germline-derived CDR1 and CDR2 are SEHNR and FQNEAQ (reference sequence). The CDR3 region has the DNA TGTGCCAGCAGCCCGGGACAGGGGCGCTACGAGCAGTACGTC. It codes for CASSPGQGRYEQYV.

This clonotype occurred many times. The chain employs TRBV6-1 and TRBJ1-2, with D unresolved. The CDR3 is made up of 13 amino acids. Deletions cut 5 bases from V and 7 bases from J, with 14 bases between. Germline-derived CDR1 and CDR2 are MNHNS and SASEGT. In nucleotides, the CDR3 is TGTGCCAGCAGTCAACATGGGCGCGGTGGCTACACCTTC. It is translated as CASSQHGRGGYTF.

Concerning this clonotype itself: Mismatch with germline at one junction end may stem from a read error. The J gene is TRBJ2-1, the V gene TRBV7-3, with TRBD1 matching 9 bases. Germline lookup yields CDR1 SGHTA and CDR2 FQGTGA. The CDR3 is 17 amino acids. This chain's CDR3 is CASSLVVRDREYNDQFF. CDR3 DNA sequence: TGTGCCAGCAGCTTAGTTGTGAGGGACAGGGAGTACAATGATCAGTTCTTC.

This clonotype was counted between two and nine times. This rearrangement joins TRBV5-6 to TRBJ2-1; 10 nucleotides align to TRBD1. The germline gives CDR1 SGHDT, CDR2 YYEEEE. Trimming cost V 2 bases and J 6 bases; bases outside gene matches: 5. CDR3 length: 15 amino acids. CDR3 residues: CASSLPGQGFNEQFF. CDR3 sequence (DNA): TGTGCCAGCAGCTTACCGGGACAGGGGTTCAATGAGCAGTTCTTC. The full variable domain, in which reference TRBV5-6 and TRBJ2-1 provide the parts outside the CDR3, is DAGVTQSPTHLIKTRGQQVTLRCSPKSGHDTVSWYQQALGQGPQFIFQYYEEEERQRGNFPDRFSGHQFPNYSSELNVNALLLGDSALYLCASSLPGQGFNEQFFGPGTRLTVL.

This clonotype was detected many times. The chain links TRBV6-1 to TRBJ2-7; D gene unclear. Germline CDR1 and CDR2: MNHNS and SASEGT. The CDR3 has 16 amino acids. Trimming pared 1 base from V and 6 bases from J, leaving 19 bases between. CDR3 sequence (DNA): TGTGCCAGCAGTGAAGAGGGATTTCGTCGGAATTTCGAGCAGTACTTC. This gives the protein CASSEEGFRRNFEQYF.

For the CDR3, the DNA is TGTGCCACGGGTGGGACAGTGAACACTGAAGCTTTCTTT. This gives the protein CATGGTVNTEAFF. The V call is TRBV19, the J call TRBJ1-1; 7 bases agree with TRBD1. J was trimmed by 0 bases and V by 10 bases; bases with no gene match: 5. The CDR3 contains 13 residues. Germline loops: CDR1 LNHDA, CDR2 SQIVND (reference sequence).

CDR3 amino acids: CASSQEGLAGEDTQYF. The CDR3 nucleotides read TGCGCCAGCAGCCAAGAGGGACTAGCGGGGGAGGATACGCAGTATTTT. This rearrangement joins TRBV4-1 to TRBJ2-3; 14 nucleotides agree with TRBD2. The CDR3 spans 16 residues. Per the germline V gene, CDR1 is MGHRA and CDR2 is YSYEKL. V lost 0 bases to trimming and J lost 6 bases; unmatched junction nucleotides: 2.

Concerning this clonotype itself: This clone may be a read error of a much larger clone one base away. The rearrangement joins TRBV7-2 to TRBJ2-3; possibly TRBD1 for D (6 bases). V lost 2 bases and J 1 base, leaving 34 bases between the germline ends. The CDR3 runs 23 residues. Germline V lookup: CDR1 SGHTA, CDR2 FQGNSA. This chain's CDR3 is CASSLKAGLGLQAGDFRTDTQYF. In nucleotides, the CDR3 is TGTGCCAGCAGCTTAAAGGCAGGGCTAGGGTTACAGGCAGGGGATTTCCGCACAGATACGCAGTATTTT.

This clonotype was observed a handful of times. This chain joins TRBV25-1 and TRBJ1-3, with 9 nucleotides matching TRBD1. V shed 8 bases, J shed 4 bases, and the junction held 6 bases outside the gene matches. The length of the CDR3 is 14 residues. Germline V gene sequence: CDR1 MGHDK, CDR2 SYGVNS. The CDR3 DNA reads TGTGCCAGCCGTACAGGGGGCTTAGGAAACACCATATATTTT. Translation gives CASRTGGLGNTIYF.

There are a few counts of this clonotype. This chain uses TRBV4-1 with TRBJ2-7; tentatively, D is TRBD2 (6 bases). Trimming removed 0 bases at V and 2 bases at J, with 8 bases between. This CDR3 comprises 14 residues. Per germline, CDR1 MGHRA and CDR2 YSYEKL. The DNA of the CDR3 is TGCGCCAGCAGCCAAGAGGAGGGTCCCTACGAGCAGTACGTC. This codes for CASSQEEGPYEQYV.

This clonotype was picked up a small number of times. V gene TRBV19 combines with J gene TRBJ2-1; TRBD2 aligns across 10 bases. With V trimmed by 7 bases and J by 7 bases, 10 bases remained unmatched. Germline assignment: CDR1 LNHDA and CDR2 SQIVND (reference sequence). This CDR3 comprises 15 residues. The chain's CDR3 is CASTDGTSVRNEQFF. The CDR3 DNA follows: TGTGCCAGTACAGATGGGACTAGCGTGAGAAATGAGCAGTTCTTC.

This clonotype was counted a few times. The chain recombines TRBV7-9 with TRBJ2-4; weak D call: TRBD1 (6 bases). This CDR3 has 16 residues. Trimming removed 1 base at V and 3 bases at J, with 13 bases between. Germline CDR1 is SEHNR and CDR2 is FQNEAQ (reference sequence). The DNA for the CDR3 is TGTGCCAGCAGCTTAGTACAGGGACGGGGCAAAAACATTCAGTACTTC. Encoded protein: CASSLVQGRGKNIQYF.

The gene calls are TRBV27 and TRBJ1-6; D not resolved. The CDR3 covers 14 residues. From germline, CDR1 is MNHEY and CDR2 SMNVEV (reference sequence). Trimming removed 0 bases at V and 6 bases at J, with 6 bases between. CDR3 nucleotide sequence: TGTGCCAGCAGTTTATCGGGGTTTAATTCACCCCTCCACTTT. Translating gives CASSLSGFNSPLHF.